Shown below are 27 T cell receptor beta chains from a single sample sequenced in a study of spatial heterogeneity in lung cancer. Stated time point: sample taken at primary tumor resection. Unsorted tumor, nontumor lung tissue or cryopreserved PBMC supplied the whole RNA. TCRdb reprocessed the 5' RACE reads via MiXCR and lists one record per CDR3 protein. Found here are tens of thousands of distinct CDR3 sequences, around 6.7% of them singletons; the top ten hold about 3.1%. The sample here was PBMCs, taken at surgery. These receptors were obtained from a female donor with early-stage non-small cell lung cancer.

Here the CDR3 reads CSSRTAQETQYF. The CDR3 coding sequence is TGCAGCTCTCGGACAGCCCAAGAGACCCAGTACTTC. V usage is TRBV29-1 and J usage is TRBJ2-5; maybe TRBD1 (6 bases). Trimming removed 8 bases from V and 1 base from J, with 11 bases in between. This CDR3 has 12 amino acids. Germline V gene lookup returns CDR1 SQVTM and CDR2 ANQGSEA.

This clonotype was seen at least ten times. The CDR3 nucleotides read TGTGCCAGCAGCTTGGCCCTAGTGAGCACAGATACGCAGTATTTT. Its protein is CASSLALVSTDTQYF. The chain joins TRBV5-5 to TRBJ2-3; no definite D call. The V end lost 0 bases, the J end lost 0 bases, and 8 bases lay between the germline ends. From germline, CDR1 is SGHKS and CDR2 YYEKEE (reference sequence). The CDR3 sequence is 15 residues long.

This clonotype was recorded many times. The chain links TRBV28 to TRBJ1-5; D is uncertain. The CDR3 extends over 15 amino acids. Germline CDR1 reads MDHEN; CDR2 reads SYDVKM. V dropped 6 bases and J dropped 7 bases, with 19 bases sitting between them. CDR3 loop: CASRMGSSGWQPQHF. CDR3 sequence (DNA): TGTGCCAGCAGGATGGGGTCGAGCGGTTGGCAGCCCCAGCATTTT.

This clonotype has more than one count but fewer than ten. CDR3 loop: CASRVVNQPQHF. The CDR3 DNA reads as TGTGCCAGCAGGGTAGTCAATCAGCCCCAGCATTTT. This chain joins TRBV28 and TRBJ1-5, with unresolved D. CDR1 and CDR2 from the germline V gene are MDHEN and SYDVKM. Trimming removed 6 bases from V and 3 bases from J, with 6 bases in between. This CDR3 is 12 amino acids long. Together with reference TRBV28 and TRBJ1-5, the CDR3 gives the full variable domain: DVKVTQSSRYLVKRTGEKVFLECVQDMDHENMFWYRQDPGLGLRLIYFSYDVKMKEKGDIPEGYSVSREKKERFSLILESASTNQTSMYLCASRVVNQPQHFGDGTRLSIL.

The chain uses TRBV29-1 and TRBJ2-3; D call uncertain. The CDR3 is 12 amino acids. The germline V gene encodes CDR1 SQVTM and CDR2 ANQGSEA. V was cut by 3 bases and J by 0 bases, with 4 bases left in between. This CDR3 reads CSVEDSTDTQYF. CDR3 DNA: TGCAGCGTTGAGGACAGCACAGATACGCAGTATTTT.

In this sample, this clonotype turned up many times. This CDR3 is CSVDVTRNEQYF. In DNA, the CDR3 is TGCAGCGTTGACGTGACGAGAAACGAGCAGTACTTC. The V and J genes are TRBV29-1 and TRBJ2-7, with no clear D. This CDR3 has 12 amino acids. CDR1 SQVTM and CDR2 ANQGSEA come from the germline V gene. Trimming stripped 3 bases from V and 5 bases from J, with 11 bases between.

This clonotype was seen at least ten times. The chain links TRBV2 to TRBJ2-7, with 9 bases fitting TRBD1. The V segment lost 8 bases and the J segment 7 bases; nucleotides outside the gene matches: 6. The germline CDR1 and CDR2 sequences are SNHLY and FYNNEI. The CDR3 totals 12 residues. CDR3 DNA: TGTGCCAGCTCACAGGGGGCAAGAGAGCAGTACTTC. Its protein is CASSQGAREQYF.

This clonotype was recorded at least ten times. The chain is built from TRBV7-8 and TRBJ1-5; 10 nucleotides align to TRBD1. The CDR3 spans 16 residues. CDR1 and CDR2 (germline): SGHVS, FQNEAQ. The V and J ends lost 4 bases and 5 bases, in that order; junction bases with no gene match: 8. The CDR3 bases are TGTGCCAGCAGCTCATTAGTGGACAGGGGGGATCAGCCCCAGCATTTT. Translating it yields CASSSLVDRGDQPQHF.

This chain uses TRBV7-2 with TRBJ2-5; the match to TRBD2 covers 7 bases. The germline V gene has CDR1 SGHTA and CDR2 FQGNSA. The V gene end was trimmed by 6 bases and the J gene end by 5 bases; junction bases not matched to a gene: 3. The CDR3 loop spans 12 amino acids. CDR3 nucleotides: TGTGCCAGCAGGGGGGGGACGGAGACCCAGTACTTC. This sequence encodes CASRGGTETQYF.

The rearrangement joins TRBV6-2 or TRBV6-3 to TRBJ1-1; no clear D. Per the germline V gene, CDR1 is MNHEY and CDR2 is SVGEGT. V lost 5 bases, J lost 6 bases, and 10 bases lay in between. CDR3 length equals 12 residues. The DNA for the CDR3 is TGTGCCAGCAGTGGCCCCACGGCTGAAGCTTTCTTT. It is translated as CASSGPTAEAFF.

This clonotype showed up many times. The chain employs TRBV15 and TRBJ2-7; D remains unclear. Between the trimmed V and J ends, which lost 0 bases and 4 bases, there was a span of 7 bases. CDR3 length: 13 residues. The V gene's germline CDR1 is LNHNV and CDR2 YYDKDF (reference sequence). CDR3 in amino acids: CATSRDLSYEQYF. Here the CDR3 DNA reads TGTGCCACCAGCAGAGATCTTAGTTACGAGCAGTACTTC.

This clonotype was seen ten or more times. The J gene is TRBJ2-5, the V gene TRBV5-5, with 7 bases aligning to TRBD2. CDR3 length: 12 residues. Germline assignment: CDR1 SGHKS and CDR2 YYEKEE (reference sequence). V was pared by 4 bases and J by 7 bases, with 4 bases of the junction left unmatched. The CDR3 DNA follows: TGTGCCAGCAGCCCCTGGGGGGGGACCCAGTACTTC. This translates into CASSPWGGTQYF.

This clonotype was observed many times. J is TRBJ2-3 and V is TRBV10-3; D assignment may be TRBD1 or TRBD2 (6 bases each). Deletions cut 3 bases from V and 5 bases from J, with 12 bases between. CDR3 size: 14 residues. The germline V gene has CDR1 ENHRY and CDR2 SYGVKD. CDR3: CAISDGGLGDTQYF. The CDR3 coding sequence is TGTGCCATCAGTGATGGGGGGCTGGGAGATACGCAGTATTTT.

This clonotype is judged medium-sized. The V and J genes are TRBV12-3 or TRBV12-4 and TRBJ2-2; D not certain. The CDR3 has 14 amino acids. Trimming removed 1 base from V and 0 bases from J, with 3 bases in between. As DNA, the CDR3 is TGTGCCAGCAGTTTAGTTTCGAACACCGGGGAGCTGTTTTTT. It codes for CASSLVSNTGELFF.

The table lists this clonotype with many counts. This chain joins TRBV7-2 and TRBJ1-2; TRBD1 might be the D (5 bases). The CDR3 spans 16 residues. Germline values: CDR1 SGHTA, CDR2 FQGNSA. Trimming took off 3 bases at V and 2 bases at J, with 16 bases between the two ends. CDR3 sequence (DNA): TGTGCCAGCAGCTTGAATGGCGGGGCGCTAAACTATGGCTACACCTTC. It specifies CASSLNGGALNYGYTF.

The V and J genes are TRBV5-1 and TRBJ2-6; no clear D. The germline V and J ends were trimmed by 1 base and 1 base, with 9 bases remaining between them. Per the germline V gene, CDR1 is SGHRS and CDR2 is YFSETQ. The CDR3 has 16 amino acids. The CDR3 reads CASSLPETSGANVLTF. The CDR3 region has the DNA TGCGCCAGCAGCTTGCCAGAAACGTCTGGGGCCAACGTCCTGACTTTC.

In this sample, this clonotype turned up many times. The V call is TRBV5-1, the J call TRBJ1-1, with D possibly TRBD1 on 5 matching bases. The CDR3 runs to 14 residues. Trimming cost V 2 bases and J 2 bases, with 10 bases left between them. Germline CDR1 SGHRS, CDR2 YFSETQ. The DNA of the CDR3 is TGCGCCAGCAGCTTTGGGGGGATTAACACTGAAGCTTTCTTT. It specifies CASSFGGINTEAFF.

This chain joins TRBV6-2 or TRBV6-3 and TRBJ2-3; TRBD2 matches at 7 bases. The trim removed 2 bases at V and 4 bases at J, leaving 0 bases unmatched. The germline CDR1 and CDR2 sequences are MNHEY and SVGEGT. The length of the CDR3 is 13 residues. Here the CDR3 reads CASSYAGADTQYF. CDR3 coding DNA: TGTGCCAGCAGTTACGCGGGGGCAGATACGCAGTATTTT.

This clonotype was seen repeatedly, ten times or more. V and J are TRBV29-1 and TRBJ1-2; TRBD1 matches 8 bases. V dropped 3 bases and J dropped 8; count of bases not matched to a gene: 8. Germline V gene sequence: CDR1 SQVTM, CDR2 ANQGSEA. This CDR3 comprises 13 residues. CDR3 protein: CSVDWDRKRGYTF. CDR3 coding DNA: TGCAGCGTTGATTGGGACAGGAAAAGAGGCTACACCTTC.

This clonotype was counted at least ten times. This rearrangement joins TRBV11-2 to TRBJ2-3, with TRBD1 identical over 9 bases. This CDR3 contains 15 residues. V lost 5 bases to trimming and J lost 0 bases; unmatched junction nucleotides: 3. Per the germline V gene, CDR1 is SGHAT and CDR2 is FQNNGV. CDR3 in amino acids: CASSAGQGSTDTQYF. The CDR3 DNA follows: TGTGCCAGCAGCGCGGGACAGGGAAGCACAGATACGCAGTATTTT.

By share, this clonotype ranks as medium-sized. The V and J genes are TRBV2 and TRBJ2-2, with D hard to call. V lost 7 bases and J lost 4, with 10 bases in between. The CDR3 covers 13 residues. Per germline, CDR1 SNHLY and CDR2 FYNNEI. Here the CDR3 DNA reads TGTGCCAGCAAGGACCGTCGCACCGGGGAGCTGTTTTTT. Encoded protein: CASKDRRTGELFF.

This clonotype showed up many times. This CDR3 reads CASSEDTDTQYF. The CDR3 nucleotides are TGTGCCAGCAGCGAGGACACAGATACGCAGTATTTT. The rearrangement uses TRBV5-6 and TRBJ2-3, with D unresolved. The length of the CDR3 is 12 residues. Trimming took 4 bases from V and 2 from J, leaving 5 bases between them. In germline, CDR1 is SGHDT, CDR2 YYEEEE.

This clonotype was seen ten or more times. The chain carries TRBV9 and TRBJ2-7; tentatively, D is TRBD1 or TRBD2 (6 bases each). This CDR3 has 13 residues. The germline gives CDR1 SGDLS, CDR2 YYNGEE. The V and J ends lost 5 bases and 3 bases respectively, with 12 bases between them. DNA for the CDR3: TGTGCCAGCAGTGGGGGGCTAGACTACGAGCAGTACTTC. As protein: CASSGGLDYEQYF.

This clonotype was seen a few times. The CDR3 loop is CASSQDPPTGTNEQFF. The CDR3 coding sequence is TGCGCCAGCAGCCAGGATCCCCCCACCGGGACCAATGAGCAGTTCTTC. J is TRBJ2-1 and V is TRBV5-1; either TRBD1 or TRBD2 may fit D (5 bases each). Germline CDR1 is SGHRS and CDR2 is YFSETQ. V lost 4 bases, J lost 6 bases, and 20 bases lay in between. This CDR3 has 16 amino acids.

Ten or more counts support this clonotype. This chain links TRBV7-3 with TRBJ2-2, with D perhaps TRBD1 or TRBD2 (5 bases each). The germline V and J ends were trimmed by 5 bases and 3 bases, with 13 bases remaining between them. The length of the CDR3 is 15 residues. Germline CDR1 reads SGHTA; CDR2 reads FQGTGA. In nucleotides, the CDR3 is TGTGCCAGCAGCCCCCGGGGCCAGGACACCGGGGAGCTGTTTTTT. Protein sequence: CASSPRGQDTGELFF.

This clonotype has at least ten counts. For the CDR3, the DNA is TGTGCCAGCAGTCAGACCCCCGGGACCTACAATGAGCAGTTCTTC. Encoded protein: CASSQTPGTYNEQFF. The V gene is TRBV28, the J gene TRBJ2-1; D is possibly TRBD2 (5 bases). Per germline, CDR1 MDHEN and CDR2 SYDVKM. This CDR3 has 15 residues. V dropped 5 bases and J dropped 2 bases, with 13 bases sitting between them.

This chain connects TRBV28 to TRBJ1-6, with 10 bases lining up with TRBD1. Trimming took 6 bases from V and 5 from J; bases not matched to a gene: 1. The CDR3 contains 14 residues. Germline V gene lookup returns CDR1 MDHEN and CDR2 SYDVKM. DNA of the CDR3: TGTGCCAGCAGGGGGACAGGGGATAATTCACCCCTCCACTTT. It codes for CASRGTGDNSPLHF.